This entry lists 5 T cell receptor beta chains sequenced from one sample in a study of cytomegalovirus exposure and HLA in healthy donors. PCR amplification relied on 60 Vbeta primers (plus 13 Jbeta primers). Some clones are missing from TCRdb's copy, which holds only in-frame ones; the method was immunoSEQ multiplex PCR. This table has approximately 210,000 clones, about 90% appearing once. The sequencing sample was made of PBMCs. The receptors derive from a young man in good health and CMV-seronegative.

The CDR3 DNA is TGTGCCAGCAGTCTATACTCCAGGGGTGCAACTAATGAAAAACTGTTTTTT. Protein sequence: CASSLYSRGATNEKLFF. V gene TRBV28 combines with J gene TRBJ1-4; tentatively, D is TRBD1 (6 bases). The CDR3 spans 17 residues. CDR1 is MDHEN, CDR2 SYDVKM, per germline. Trimming cost V 5 bases and J 0 bases, with 16 bases left between them.

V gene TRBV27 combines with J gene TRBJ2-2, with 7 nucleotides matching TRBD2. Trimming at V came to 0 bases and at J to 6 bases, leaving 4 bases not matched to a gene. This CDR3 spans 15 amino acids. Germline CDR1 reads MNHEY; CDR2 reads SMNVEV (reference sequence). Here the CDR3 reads CASSLSRRGSGELFF. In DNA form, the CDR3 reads TGTGCCAGCAGTTTATCGAGGCGGGGGTCCGGGGAGCTGTTTTTT.

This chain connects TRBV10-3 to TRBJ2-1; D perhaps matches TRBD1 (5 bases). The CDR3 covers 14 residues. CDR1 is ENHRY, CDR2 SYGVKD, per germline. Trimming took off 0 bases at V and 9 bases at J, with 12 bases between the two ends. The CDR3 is CAISESGRPAEQFF. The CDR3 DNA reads TGTGCCATCAGTGAGTCGGGGCGACCCGCTGAGCAGTTCTTC.

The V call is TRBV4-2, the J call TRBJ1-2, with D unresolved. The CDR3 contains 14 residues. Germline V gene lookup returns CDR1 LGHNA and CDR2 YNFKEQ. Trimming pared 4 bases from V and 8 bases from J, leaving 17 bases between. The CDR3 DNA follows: TGTGCCAGCAGCCCAAGCCCGCCACCGGGAGGCTACACCTTC. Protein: CASSPSPPPGGYTF.

CDR3 in amino acids: CASSVDGAFF. CDR3 in DNA: TGTGCCAGCAGCGTAGACGGAGCTTTCTTT. The chain employs TRBV9 and TRBJ1-1; D is unresolved. Looked up from germline, CDR1 is SGDLS and CDR2 is YYNGEE. Deletions cut 0 bases from V and 10 bases from J, with 4 bases between. The CDR3 extends over 10 amino acids.